The TCR beta chain described here comes from a study of shared T cell receptors in the human thymus. TCRdb's table, derived via immunoSEQ multiplex PCR, lists solely in-frame clones and lacks some. The sample shows about 380,000 clones, around 93% of them seen only once. This CDR3 has 15 amino acids. Trimming removed 0 bases from V and 2 bases from J, with 11 bases in between. Germline CDR1 is MNHEY and CDR2 is SMNVEV (reference sequence). The V and J genes are TRBV27 and TRBJ2-7; unclear D gene. The TCR was taken from a human donor. Sequenced input: thymocytes. CDR3 nucleotide sequence: TGTGCCAGCAGTTTATCGAGCCGGGTCCCCTACGAGCAGTACTTC. As protein: CASSLSSRVPYEQYF.